This TCR beta chain was retrieved from a study of blood T cells in healthy people across ages. Study outcomes and limitations: Conclusively comparing naive with antigen-experienced cells was impossible with unsorted PBMCs.

A remark on this clonotype: Its antigen is still unknown. It may be a read error: a sequence one base away is much more abundant.

Combining a sample-barcoded 5' primer with a J-beta primer mix, a second PCR ran for 7 to 11 cycles. MiXCR, applied by TCRdb to the 5' RACE reads, yields one record per CDR3 protein. The table shows 800,000 to 950,000 distinct CDR3 sequences, with about 37% occurring only once. All donors came from Russia, were Caucasian and healthy, and spanned ages roughly 6 to 100. Total RNA, at least 5 micrograms per sample, was extracted from PBMCs. The receptor was isolated from a man younger than 35 in good health. The sample taken for sequencing was blood.

CDR3 sequence reads: CASSPLGMVEGTQYF. In nucleotides, the CDR3 is TGTGCCAGCAGTCCCCTAGGGATGGTAGAGGGTACGCAGTATTTT. This chain links TRBV12-3 or TRBV12-4 with TRBJ2-3, with D perhaps TRBD2 (5 bases). CDR3 size: 15 residues. V was shortened by 5 bases and J by 8 bases, with 20 bases between the two germline ends.